This T cell receptor beta chain was observed in a study of T cells in Graves' hyperthyroidism and ophthalmopathy. This clonotype occurred many times. RNA transcripts were the template for amplifying TCR beta CDR3 regions. HTBI primers were the set used in a first-round RT-PCR of the TCR CDR3. TCRdb ran MiXCR on the multiplex PCR reads and lists one entry per CDR3 protein. The table includes around 340,000 distinct CDR3 sequences, 21% detected once. The trim removed 4 bases at V and 0 bases at J, leaving 5 bases unmatched. The CDR3 has 16 amino acids. Germline CDR1 reads MDHEN; CDR2 reads SYDVKM. The receptor was derived from a woman aged 45-60 years with Graves' hyperthyroidism. J is TRBJ1-4 and V is TRBV28; 7 positions match TRBD1. Source material: blood. This CDR3 reads CASSSTGASTNEKLFF. The CDR3 bases are TGTGCCAGCAGTTCTACAGGGGCCTCAACTAATGAAAAACTGTTTTTT.